This TCR beta chain stems from a study of blood T cell repertoires in COVID-19. One Seattle source followed patients from active infection through their disease course. After removal of 5 bases from V and 0 bases from J, the junction contained 7 bases not matched to a gene. The CDR3 sequence is 19 residues long. Germline V lookup: CDR1 LNHDA, CDR2 SQIVND (reference sequence). The assay was immunoSEQ multiplex PCR, and TCRdb's table has in-frame clones only and misses some. The data show 250,000 to 400,000 clones, about nine tenths seen once. Sequencing input: peripheral blood. The V call is TRBV19, the J call TRBJ2-6; 13 nucleotides line up with TRBD2. The TCR originated in a woman aged 25 to 45 with COVID-19, enrolled during active disease. CDR3 coding DNA: TGTGCCAGTAGTGTCGGACTAGCGGGGGCCATCTCTGGGGCCAACGTCCTGACTTTC. Its protein is CASSVGLAGAISGANVLTF.